This T cell receptor beta chain was retrieved from a study of T cells in Graves' hyperthyroidism and ophthalmopathy. General study findings and limits: In blood, most of the thyroid clonotypes expanded above 0.001 were also present. Model predictions of ophthalmopathy came a median approximately 6.8 months before onset.

With V trimmed by 3 bases and J by 6 bases, 11 bases remained unmatched. Germline-derived CDR1 and CDR2 are SGHRS and YFSETQ. This CDR3 is built from 17 residues. Regions amplified from RNA transcripts were the TCR beta CDR3 regions. A first-round RT-PCR of the TCR CDR3 used the HTBI primer set. TCRdb called the multiplex PCR reads again in MiXCR, with one record for every CDR3 protein. The sample lists about 590,000 distinct CDR3 sequences; 12% to 15% were seen once. Note on this clonotype: The antigen is undetermined.

Reasons for excluding patients were uncontrolled infection, other autoimmune disease, pregnancy or lactation. Cells are PBMCs isolated from 10 ml of fresh blood. The chain combines TRBV5-1 with TRBJ1-6; 8 bases agree with TRBD1. The source of this sequence is a woman younger than 30 with Graves' ophthalmopathy. Sequenced sample: blood. The CDR3 here is CASSSQDRAQRNSPLHF. The CDR3 DNA sequence: TGCGCCAGCAGCTCCCAGGACAGGGCACAACGTAATTCACCCCTCCACTTT.